This T cell receptor beta chain originates from a study of cytomegalovirus exposure and HLA in healthy donors. Findings of the study overall: Prior analysis indicated that the majority of TCR beta V segments exhibited productivity approximately 87% or approximately 30% of the time.

PCR involved 60 Vbeta and 13 Jbeta primers. Measured with immunoSEQ multiplex PCR; TCRdb has only the in-frame clones, and not every one. The sample shows just over 200,000 clones, under 70% of them seen only once. A remark on this clone: Its antigen is as yet unknown.

The germline gives CDR1 SGHDT, CDR2 YYEEEE. The CDR3 spans 15 residues. Trimming shortened V by 0 bases and J by 3 bases, and 13 bases separated the two germline ends. The sequencing sample was made of PBMCs. This chain uses TRBV5-6 with TRBJ2-7; D call uncertain. The source of this sequence is a man aged 40-55 years in good health and CMV-seropositive. DNA of the CDR3: TGTGCCAGCAGCTTGGGGCGACTGGGTAGCTACGAGCAGTACTTC. Protein product: CASSLGRLGSYEQYF.